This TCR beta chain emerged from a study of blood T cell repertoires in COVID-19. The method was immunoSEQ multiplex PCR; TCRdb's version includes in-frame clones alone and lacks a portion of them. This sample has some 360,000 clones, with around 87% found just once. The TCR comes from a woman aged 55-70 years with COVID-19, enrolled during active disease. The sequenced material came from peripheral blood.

The CDR3 DNA is TGTGCCAGTAGTGTACAGGGGGCGCCGTACAATGAGCAGTTCTTC. Translated, it gives CASSVQGAPYNEQFF. J is TRBJ2-1 and V is TRBV19; 9 bases are a match to TRBD1. Looked up from germline, CDR1 is LNHDA and CDR2 is SQIVND (reference sequence). With 5 bases clipped from V and 4 bases from J, the junction kept 6 bases outside the gene matches. CDR3 size: 15 residues.